A single sample gave rise to the 10 T cell receptor beta chains below, sequenced in a study of blood T cells in healthy people across ages. For the second PCR, which ran for 7 to 11 cycles, a sample-barcoded 5' primer and a J-beta primer mix were used. TCRdb passed the 5' RACE reads through MiXCR, listing each CDR3 protein once. The top ten hold under 25% of the sample, which has 600,000 to 850,000 distinct CDR3 sequences, about 40% seen once. Source material: blood. The source is an older woman in good health.

The chain uses TRBV20-1 and TRBJ1-2; D ambiguous. The CDR3 length is 10 residues. V was pared by 7 bases and J by 8 bases, with 11 bases between. The V gene's germline CDR1 is DFQATT and CDR2 SNEGSKA (reference sequence). The CDR3 DNA reads TGCAGTGGTGCCCAGTGGGGCTACACCTTC. Translation gives CSGAQWGYTF.

This clonotype was recorded only once. The rearrangement uses TRBV5-1 and TRBJ1-1, with 7 nucleotides matching TRBD1. CDR1 is SGHRS and CDR2 is YFSETQ in the germline V gene. J lost 4 bases, V lost 2 bases, and 8 bases had no gene match. CDR3 size: 15 residues. The CDR3 nucleotides read TGCGCCAGCAGCTTTCCCCCGACAGGGAGCACTGAAGCTTTCTTT. Protein product: CASSFPPTGSTEAFF.

The V and J genes are TRBV7-9 and TRBJ2-2; 8 bases are shared with TRBD2. Trimming cost V 6 bases and J 10 bases; bases outside gene matches: 7. The CDR3 totals 13 residues. Germline V lookup: CDR1 SEHNR, CDR2 FQNEAQ (reference sequence). The CDR3 sequence is CASRTSGSEELFF. CDR3 coding DNA: TGTGCCAGCAGGACGAGCGGGAGCGAGGAGCTGTTTTTT.

This clonotype occurred a few times. V usage is TRBV5-1 and J usage is TRBJ1-1, with D unclear. The CDR3 loop spans 14 amino acids. The germline CDR1 and CDR2 sequences are SGHRS and YFSETQ. The V end was cut by 4 bases, the J end by 0 bases, with 10 bases between. CDR3: CASSRQPLNTEAFF. CDR3 DNA: TGCGCCAGCAGCCGACAACCTCTGAACACTGAAGCTTTCTTT.

The V gene is TRBV12-3 or TRBV12-4, the J gene TRBJ2-1; 12 bases fit TRBD2. The V and J ends lost 6 bases and 8 bases, in that order; junction bases with no gene match: 2. The CDR3 length is 13 residues. The CDR3 DNA sequence: TGTGCCAGCAGACTAGCGGGAGGCTATGAGCAGTTCTTC. Protein sequence: CASRLAGGYEQFF.

A remark on this clonotype: A much larger clone is a single base away; this may be a read error. The chain couples TRBV7-2 to TRBJ2-3, with 10 nucleotides matching TRBD2. The CDR3 consists of 15 residues. V was clipped by 5 bases and J by 5 bases; unmatched bases: 7. Germline V gene lookup returns CDR1 SGHTA and CDR2 FQGNSA. The CDR3 protein is CASSPLAGELDTQYF. Here the CDR3 DNA reads TGTGCCAGCAGCCCCCTAGCGGGAGAGTTAGATACGCAGTATTTT. Full variable domain (missing parts from reference TRBV7-2 and TRBJ2-3): GAGVSQSPSNKVTEKGKDVELRCDPISGHTALYWYRQSLGQGLEFLIYFQGNSAPDKSGLPSDRFSAERTGGSVSTLTIQRTQQEDSAVYLCASSPLAGELDTQYFGPGTRLTVL.

The J gene is TRBJ1-5, the V gene TRBV7-2; 11 bases line up with TRBD1. From germline, CDR1 is SGHTA and CDR2 FQGNSA. V was clipped by 5 bases and J by 7 bases; unmatched bases: 10. CDR3 size: 16 residues. As DNA, the CDR3 is TGTGCCAGCAGCGTCGGGACAGGGGGAACAAGACAGCCCCAGCATTTT. It encodes CASSVGTGGTRQPQHF.

The sample holds many counts of this clonotype. J is TRBJ2-7 and V is TRBV20-1; maybe TRBD1 (5 bases). The CDR3 contains 14 residues. The germline V gene has CDR1 DFQATT and CDR2 SNEGSKA (reference sequence). V gave up 3 bases and J gave up 3 bases, with 15 bases separating them. The CDR3, as DNA: TGCAGTGCTAGGCAACCCCAGGGCGGCTACGAGCAGTACTTC. Amino acids: CSARQPQGGYEQYF.

The rearrangement joins TRBV12-5 to TRBJ2-5; no firm D call. This CDR3 is 15 amino acids long. V shed 0 bases and J shed 5 bases, with 13 bases lying between them. The germline V gene has CDR1 LGHNT and CDR2 FRNRAP. The CDR3, as DNA: TGTGCTAGTGGTTTGGTAGTGGGAAGTGTCGAGACCCAGTACTTC. Translated: CASGLVVGSVETQYF.

This clonotype was recorded a few times. The V call is TRBV20-1, the J call TRBJ2-7, with 11 bases that match TRBD1. After removal of 2 bases from V and 0 bases from J, the junction contained 3 bases not matched to a gene. The CDR3 loop spans 15 amino acids. Germline V gene data show CDR1 as DFQATT and CDR2 as SNEGSKA (reference sequence). Written as DNA, the CDR3 is TGCAGTGCTAGATCCGGGACAGGGGGCTCCTACGAGCAGTACTTC. As protein: CSARSGTGGSYEQYF.